This T cell receptor beta chain appears in the sequencing data of a study of blood T cell repertoires in COVID-19. Study context: The origin of the acute and convalescent COVID-19 samples was the United States, Italy and Spain. Sources were T cells, B-cell-depleted T cells, or PBMCs; the material itself was cDNA or gDNA.

The CDR3 has 19 amino acids. Germline V gene sequence: CDR1 SNHLY, CDR2 FYNNEI. The V segment lost 2 bases and the J segment 3 bases; nucleotides outside the gene matches: 15. Original handling: Estimation of nucleated cell counts was performed using reference gene primer amplification. Repertoires were generated with immunoSEQ multiplex PCR, while TCRdb's copy carries only in-frame clones and drops some. The V and J calls and clone size are taken from that table; D and trimming were inferred from the DNA. The profile covers around 60,000 clones, with over 75% appearing a single time and roughly 3.5% taken by the ten largest.

Sequenced: peripheral blood. The V gene is TRBV2, the J gene TRBJ2-3; 9 nucleotides align to TRBD2. This TCR came from a man aged 50 to 60 with active COVID-19. In DNA form, the CDR3 reads TGTGCCAGCAGTGAACTGGGGTTCGTTCTAGCGGGGTTAACAGATACGCAGTATTTT. It yields the protein CASSELGFVLAGLTDTQYF.